This T cell receptor beta chain was identified during a study of control samples from healthy donors and cancer patients. Trimming left V 6 bases short and J 1 base short, with 9 bases between. The CDR3 is made up of 13 amino acids. Per germline, CDR1 MNHEY and CDR2 SVGAGI. Sequencing was performed with immunoSEQ multiplex PCR; in TCRdb, only in-frame clones are kept and a portion is missing. The sample consists of around 53,000 clones, about nine tenths of them appearing once. The source is a man in his sixties with head and neck cancer. The chain employs TRBV6-5 and TRBJ1-1, with unresolved D. Input material: PBMCs. The CDR3 region has the DNA TGTGCCAGCAGGACCGCCCGGAACACTGAAGCTTTCTTT. Translation: CASRTARNTEAFF.